The 30 T cell receptor beta chains below all came from one sample that was sequenced in a study of T cell responses to AZD1222 COVID-19 vaccine. Sequencing was performed with immunoSEQ multiplex PCR; in TCRdb, only in-frame clones are kept and a portion is missing. In the table there are roughly 120,000 clones, 90% to 95% of which are singletons. Sequencing was performed on peripheral blood, taken 28 days after the second AZD1222 dose. The receptors derive from an adult who received the AZD1222 COVID-19 vaccine.

The chain is built from TRBV15 and TRBJ1-4, with D unresolved. The CDR3 is made up of 15 amino acids. The V end lost 1 base, the J end lost 8 bases, and 14 bases lay between the germline ends. Germline V gene sequence: CDR1 LNHNV, CDR2 YYDKDF (reference sequence). The CDR3 DNA follows: TGTGCCACCAGCAGAGTCGGCAGATCAGGAGAAAAACTGTTTTTT. Translated: CATSRVGRSGEKLFF.

There are a few counts of this clone. V and J are TRBV12-5 and TRBJ1-1; perhaps TRBD1 as D (5 bases). Trimming removed 7 bases at V and 4 bases at J, with 19 bases between. The CDR3 extends over 15 amino acids. Germline V gene lookup returns CDR1 LGHNT and CDR2 FRNRAP. CDR3 sequence (DNA): TGTGCTAGTGCCCTTGGGGGGGTAGTCGCCACTGAAGCTTTCTTT. It encodes CASALGGVVATEAFF.

In its sample, this clone was seen a few times. This chain connects TRBV7-2 to TRBJ2-1, with D unclear. Germline V CDR1 and CDR2: SGHTA, FQGNSA. The length of the CDR3 is 15 residues. V lost 5 bases to trimming and J lost 0 bases, with 11 bases between them. The CDR3 DNA reads TGTGCCAGCAGCATGGACGGAAGCTCCTACAATGAGCAGTTCTTC. Translated, it gives CASSMDGSSYNEQFF.

This chain uses TRBV19 with TRBJ1-1; D is ambiguous. From germline, CDR1 is LNHDA and CDR2 SQIVND (reference sequence). Trimming stripped 2 bases from V and 1 base from J, with 8 bases between. The CDR3 length is 14 residues. Written as DNA, the CDR3 is TGTGCCAGTAGTATACTAAGGCAGAACACTGAAGCTTTCTTT. Protein sequence: CASSILRQNTEAFF.

The sample holds one count of this clone. This chain joins TRBV7-2 and TRBJ2-5, with a weak D call TRBD2 (7 bases). There are 15 residues in the CDR3. V gave up 3 bases and J gave up 4 bases, with 15 bases separating them. CDR1 and CDR2 from the germline V gene are SGHTA and FQGNSA. The CDR3 region has the DNA TGTGCCAGCAGCTTGCGTGGGGGGGCTATAGAGACCCAGTACTTC. It translates to CASSLRGGAIETQYF. Full variable domain (rest looked up from reference TRBV7-2 and TRBJ2-5): GAGVSQSPSNKVTEKGKDVELRCDPISGHTALYWYRQSLGQGLEFLIYFQGNSAPDKSGLPSDRFSAERTGGSVSTLTIQRTQQEDSAVYLCASSLRGGAIETQYFGPGTRLLVL.

This CDR3 reads CASGRLATQETQYF. The CDR3 DNA reads as TGTGCCAGCGGGAGACTAGCGACACAAGAGACCCAGTACTTC. The chain is built from TRBV2 and TRBJ2-5; 8 nucleotides match TRBD2. With 8 bases clipped from V and 2 bases from J, the junction kept 7 bases outside the gene matches. Germline CDR1 SNHLY, CDR2 FYNNEI. CDR3 length: 14 amino acids.

The chain uses TRBV5-4 and TRBJ1-4; 9 nucleotides line up with TRBD1. V shed 3 bases, J shed 6 bases, and the junction held 6 bases outside the gene matches. The germline V gene has CDR1 SGHNT and CDR2 YYREEE (reference sequence). The CDR3 is made up of 15 amino acids. The CDR3 bases are TGTGCCAGCAGCTCGGGGGACAGGGCGGATGAAAAACTGTTTTTT. Translated, it gives CASSSGDRADEKLFF.

The chain carries TRBV18 and TRBJ2-1; 7 bases are shared with TRBD2. From germline, CDR1 is KGHSH and CDR2 LQKENI. V gave up 3 bases and J gave up 3 bases; unmatched junction bases: 8. This CDR3 is built from 16 residues. CDR3 in amino acids: CASSPMRLADYNEQFF. CDR3 coding DNA: TGTGCCAGCTCACCCATGCGGCTAGCGGACTACAATGAGCAGTTCTTC. The complete variable domain, with remaining parts taken from reference TRBV18 and TRBJ2-1, reads NAGVMQNPRHLVRRRGQEARLRCSPMKGHSHVYWYRQLPEEGLKFMVYLQKENIIDESGMPKERFSAEFPKEGPSILRIQQVVRGDSAAYFCASSPMRLADYNEQFFGPGTRLTVL.

The CDR3 here is CASREGQGFANTGELFF. In DNA, the CDR3 is TGCGCCAGCAGGGAGGGACAGGGGTTCGCGAACACCGGGGAGCTGTTTTTT. The rearrangement links TRBV5-1 to TRBJ2-2, with 10 nucleotides matching TRBD1. Trimming removed 5 bases from V and 0 bases from J; junction bases left unmatched: 7. Germline V gives CDR1 SGHRS, CDR2 YFSETQ. The CDR3 sequence is 17 residues long.

J is TRBJ2-3 and V is TRBV7-9, with 8 bases identical to TRBD2. J gave up 0 bases and V 5 bases, and 7 bases lay outside the gene matches. From germline, CDR1 is SEHNR and CDR2 FQNEAQ (reference sequence). The CDR3 has 16 amino acids. This CDR3 reads CASSPKGLGSTDTQYF. CDR3 in DNA: TGTGCCAGCAGCCCAAAGGGACTAGGAAGCACAGATACGCAGTATTTT.

This chain joins TRBV19 and TRBJ2-2, with TRBD1 identical over 8 bases. This CDR3 comprises 14 residues. Germline trimming cut 6 bases from V and 0 bases from J; bases unmatched to any gene: 0. CDR1 and CDR2 (germline): LNHDA, SQIVND (reference sequence). CDR3 sequence (DNA): TGTGCCAGTAGGGACAGGGCGAACACCGGGGAGCTGTTTTTT. Residues: CASRDRANTGELFF.

This clone occurred once. The gene calls are TRBV11-2 and TRBJ2-7; no clear D gene. The length of the CDR3 is 13 residues. V was clipped by 1 base and J by 4 bases, with 8 bases between them. Germline V lookup: CDR1 SGHAT, CDR2 FQNNGV. The CDR3 coding sequence is TGTGCCAGCAGCTTAGGCCCAAGATACGAGCAGTACTTC. It is translated as CASSLGPRYEQYF.

The gene calls are TRBV2 and TRBJ1-2; tentative D call: TRBD1 (5 bases). The CDR3 consists of 15 residues. In germline, CDR1 is SNHLY, CDR2 FYNNEI. The ends were cut back, 3 bases at V and 6 bases at J, with 17 bases in the middle. The CDR3 sequence is CASSDRALFRDGYTF. CDR3 in DNA: TGTGCCAGCAGTGACAGGGCGCTTTTCAGGGATGGCTACACCTTC.

The chain couples TRBV5-8 to TRBJ2-2, with no clear D. Looked up from germline, CDR1 is SGHTS and CDR2 is YDEGEE. The CDR3 is 15 amino acids. V was trimmed by 4 bases and J by 0 bases, leaving 10 bases between them. CDR3 sequence reads: CASSRGVTNTGELFF. The CDR3 DNA is TGTGCCAGCAGCCGAGGAGTCACGAACACCGGGGAGCTGTTTTTT.

The rearrangement uses TRBV6-1 and TRBJ2-3; 9 bases match TRBD2. CDR1 is MNHNS, CDR2 SASEGT, per germline. CDR3 size: 15 residues. J was trimmed by 2 bases and V by 2 bases; bases with no gene match: 2. CDR3 protein: CASSETSGFTDTQYF. The CDR3 bases are TGTGCCAGCAGTGAAACTAGCGGGTTCACAGATACGCAGTATTTT.

This chain joins TRBV5-1 and TRBJ2-3, with a weak D call TRBD2 (7 bases). Germline assignment: CDR1 SGHRS and CDR2 YFSETQ. The length of the CDR3 is 17 residues. The germline V and J ends were trimmed by 0 bases and 2 bases, with 16 bases remaining between them. The CDR3 nucleotides are TGCGCCAGCAGCTTGGTGGTGGGGGGGCTAGCCACAGATACGCAGTATTTT. Its protein product is CASSLVVGGLATDTQYF.

CDR3 loop: CASSQGAAPSYEQYF. CDR3 bases: TGCGCCAGCAGCCAAGGAGCAGCACCGTCCTACGAGCAGTACTTC. The V gene is TRBV4-3, the J gene TRBJ2-7, with D unresolved. CDR3 size: 15 residues. The germline V gene has CDR1 LGHNA and CDR2 YSLEER. Deletions cut 1 base from V and 1 base from J, with 11 bases between.

V usage is TRBV4-2 and J usage is TRBJ1-2, with TRBD1 matching over 7 bases. J was trimmed by 0 bases and V by 3 bases; bases with no gene match: 4. This CDR3 spans 15 amino acids. Germline CDR1 reads LGHNA; CDR2 reads YNFKEQ. CDR3 amino acids: CASSQGTDPNYGYTF. In DNA, the CDR3 is TGTGCCAGCAGCCAGGGGACAGATCCTAACTATGGCTACACCTTC.

This CDR3 is CASSYGSGGSAFF. Here the CDR3 DNA reads TGTGCCAGCAGTTACGGGTCAGGGGGGTCGGCTTTCTTT. The chain uses TRBV6-2 or TRBV6-3 and TRBJ1-1; 7 positions match TRBD1. Trimming cost V 2 bases and J 11 bases; bases outside gene matches: 8. Looked up from germline, CDR1 is MNHEY and CDR2 is SVGEGT. The CDR3 spans 13 residues.

The rearrangement uses TRBV12-3 or TRBV12-4 and TRBJ1-2; no clear D. This CDR3 is built from 11 residues. With 8 bases removed from V and 0 bases from J, the gap between germline ends came to 4 bases. The CDR3: CASGTNYGYTF. The CDR3 nucleotides are TGTGCCAGCGGAACTAACTATGGCTACACCTTC.

The chain carries TRBV4-3 and TRBJ2-5; TRBD1 matches at 8 bases. Germline CDR1 and CDR2: LGHNA and YSLEER. This CDR3 is 15 amino acids long. Germline trimming cut 2 bases from V and 5 bases from J; bases unmatched to any gene: 7. CDR3 protein: CASSQRQGKGETQYF. The CDR3 DNA reads as TGCGCCAGCAGCCAACGACAGGGGAAGGGGGAGACCCAGTACTTC.

CDR3 DNA: TGCAGCGTTCAAACAGGGGGCGGCTATGGCTACACCTTC. Translation gives CSVQTGGGYGYTF. The chain couples TRBV29-1 to TRBJ1-2; TRBD1 matches 9 bases. Trimming at V came to 5 bases and at J to 4 bases, leaving 5 bases not matched to a gene. The length of the CDR3 is 13 residues. Germline CDR1 is SQVTM and CDR2 is ANQGSEA.

The chain employs TRBV7-2 and TRBJ1-1; D is ambiguous. Trimming stripped 7 bases from V and 1 base from J, with 13 bases between. This CDR3 is 14 amino acids long. Germline V gene lookup returns CDR1 SGHTA and CDR2 FQGNSA. The CDR3: CASTPTPGNTEAFF. The CDR3 coding sequence is TGTGCCAGCACCCCGACACCAGGGAACACTGAAGCTTTCTTT.

This sequence joins TRBV7-6 and TRBJ2-3; 8 nucleotides align to TRBD2. The CDR3 sequence is 14 residues long. Per germline, CDR1 SGHVS and CDR2 FNYEAQ. Trimming took 4 bases from V and 4 from J; bases not matched to a gene: 4. The DNA for the CDR3 is TGTGCCAGCAGCTCCGGGGGGGTCGCAGATACGCAGTATTTT. It specifies CASSSGGVADTQYF.

The V and J genes are TRBV7-5 and TRBJ2-1; the D call in the table, TRBD2, was not verified against the DNA. TRBV7-5 is shown as a pseudogene. CDR3 length: 16 residues. CDR3 in amino acids: CARSPTRPRLYNEQFF. The DNA of the CDR3 is TGTGCCAGAAGCCCCACCAGACCCAGACTCTACAATGAGCAGTTCTTC.

This sequence joins TRBV4-2 and TRBJ2-1, with 8 bases identical to TRBD1. In germline, CDR1 is LGHNA, CDR2 YNFKEQ. V dropped 1 base and J dropped 5; count of bases not matched to a gene: 4. The CDR3 totals 15 residues. The CDR3 spells CASSQVDRDDNEQFF. CDR3 nucleotides: TGTGCCAGCAGCCAAGTGGACAGGGATGACAATGAGCAGTTCTTC.

The V call is TRBV6-5, the J call TRBJ2-3, with a weak D call TRBD1 (5 bases). CDR1 is MNHEY and CDR2 is SVGAGI in the germline V gene. The V and J ends lost 8 bases and 2 bases respectively, with 11 bases between them. This CDR3 region has 13 residues. The CDR3, as DNA: TGTGCCAGCCAAAGACAGAACACAGATACGCAGTATTTT. Protein product: CASQRQNTDTQYF.

This chain uses TRBV11-2 with TRBJ2-4, with 8 bases fitting TRBD2. The V gene's germline CDR1 is SGHAT and CDR2 FQNNGV. Germline trimming cut 4 bases from V and 0 bases from J; bases unmatched to any gene: 5. The CDR3 length is 16 residues. CDR3 nucleotides: TGTGCCAGCAGCTCATTAGCGGGATCAGCCAAAAACATTCAGTACTTC. Its translation is CASSSLAGSAKNIQYF.

The CDR3 bases are TGCGCCAGCAGCCAAGATACGGGACAGCTCTATGGCTACACCTTC. Amino acids: CASSQDTGQLYGYTF. This chain uses TRBV4-3 with TRBJ1-2; 7 nucleotides align to TRBD1. After removal of 0 bases from V and 4 bases from J, the junction contained 5 bases not matched to a gene. Germline values: CDR1 LGHNA, CDR2 YSLEER. The CDR3 has 15 residues.

The gene calls are TRBV12-3 or TRBV12-4 and TRBJ2-7, with 11 positions matching TRBD1. V lost 6 bases, J lost 6 bases, and 4 bases stayed unmatched. The CDR3 loop spans 13 amino acids. The CDR3 coding sequence is TGTGCCAGCAGGGACAGGGGGCAAGGCGAGCAGTACTTC. It encodes CASRDRGQGEQYF.